This section outlines one T cell receptor (beta chain) sequence together with its context. Profiled with immunoSEQ multiplex PCR; TCRdb holds only in-frame clones, not every one. The table shows 40,000 to 50,000 clones, with 90% to 95% occurring only once. The CDR3 covers 15 residues. The germline gives CDR1 SEHNR, CDR2 FQNEAQ (reference sequence). V shed 2 bases, J shed 9 bases, and the junction held 10 bases outside the gene matches. These data belong to a study of T cell changes during pregnancy in multiple sclerosis. The TCR originated in a female donor with multiple sclerosis, enrolled in a pregnancy study. The sample here was CD8+ T cells from peripheral blood mononuclear cells, taken in the third trimester of pregnancy. V is TRBV7-9 and J is TRBJ2-1; 7 nucleotides line up with TRBD2. The chain's CDR3 is CASSLLAAREGEQFF. DNA of the CDR3: TGTGCCAGCAGCTTACTAGCGGCCCGTGAGGGTGAGCAGTTCTTC.